These T cell receptor beta chains were read from a single sample in a study of T cells in narcolepsy. The repertoire was sequenced with immunoSEQ multiplex PCR; TCRdb's copy has only in-frame clones and lacks some. The top ten clones hold 20% to 25% of a sample with 8,000 to 8,500 clones, more than 55% of them seen once. Sequences were obtained from CD45RA- memory CD8+ T cells from PBMCs. Source of these receptors: a human donor with narcolepsy. Both conserved end residues are part of each CDR3. A D gene is named only where the DNA matches it firmly. Clone size appears in some rows only: once, few, many, or a class for an expanded clone.

TRBJ2-5	TRBD2	TRBV5-8	NA	CASSFGTSGWETQYF	TGTGCCAGCAGCTTTGGGACTAGCGGGTGGGAGACCCAGTACTTC
TRBJ2-7	NA	TRBV18	NA	CASSPGGGAEYEQYF	TGTGCCAGCTCCCCCGGAGGGGGGGCGGAATACGAGCAGTACTTC
TRBJ2-6	NA	TRBV6-1	NA	CASSESGDGANVLTF	TGTGCCAGCAGTGAGTCGGGGGATGGGGCCAACGTCCTGACTTTC
TRBJ1-1	TRBD1	TRBV10-3	NA	CAISESEDRATEAFF	TGTGCCATCAGTGAGTCCGAGGACAGGGCGACTGAAGCTTTCTTT
TRBJ2-5	NA	TRBV4-3	medium-sized	CASSQDPGETQYF	TGCGCCAGCAGCCAAGATCCGGGAGAGACCCAGTACTTC
TRBJ1-1	NA	TRBV27	NA	CASSLQGGNTEAFF	TGTGCCAGCAGTTTACAGGGAGGGAACACTGAAGCTTTCTTT
TRBJ2-2	NA	TRBV6-5	large	CASSYGAVSGELFF	TGTGCCAGCAGTTACGGAGCCGTATCCGGGGAGCTGTTTTTT
TRBJ2-1	TRBD2	TRBV4-3	NA	CASSQDLSGGADEQFF	TGCGCCAGCAGCCAAGATCTGAGCGGGGGGGCGGATGAGCAGTTCTTC
TRBJ2-7	NA	TRBV18	NA	CASSPVELQGGYYEQYF	TGTGCCAGCTCACCTGTGGAGCTTCAGGGGGGATACTACGAGCAGTACTTC
TRBJ1-4	NA	TRBV30	NA	CAWSPGDEKLFF	TGTGCCTGGAGCCCGGGGGATGAAAAACTGTTTTTT
TRBJ2-1	TRBD2	TRBV7-7	few	CASSTGGGNEQFF	TGTGCTAGCAGCACGGGAGGGGGCAATGAGCAGTTCTTC
TRBJ2-1	NA	TRBV4-3	NA	CASSRGVSYNEQFF	TGCGCCAGCAGCCGAGGGGTCTCCTACAATGAGCAGTTCTTC
TRBJ2-3	NA	TRBV7-9	NA	CASVSRTDTQYF	TGTGCCAGCGTTTCGAGGACAGATACGCAGTATTTT
TRBJ1-1	NA	TRBV30	NA	CAWSPGLNTEAFF	TGTGCCTGGAGTCCCGGGCTGAACACTGAAGCTTTCTTT
TRBJ2-3	NA	TRBV11-2	NA	CASSPGDSLDTQYF	TGTGCCAGCAGCCCGGGGGATTCTCTGGATACGCAGTATTTT
TRBJ1-1	TRBD1	TRBV27	NA	CASSYSTGVNTEAFF	TGTGCCAGCAGTTACTCGACAGGGGTGAACACTGAAGCTTTCTTT
TRBJ1-5	TRBD1	TRBV7-3	NA	CASSFTGGWPQHF	TGTGCCAGCAGCTTCACAGGGGGTTGGCCCCAGCATTTT
TRBJ2-5	TRBD1	TRBV6-1	NA	CASSEGTGILETQYF	TGTGCCAGCAGTGAGGGGACAGGGATATTGGAGACCCAGTACTTC
TRBJ2-5	TRBD1	TRBV18	NA	CASSLGAGQAETQYF	TGTGCCAGCTCACTCGGTGCGGGACAGGCGGAGACCCAGTACTTC
TRBJ2-3	NA	TRBV6-4	NA	CASSDSNTDTQYF	TGTGCCAGCAGTGACTCTAACACAGATACGCAGTATTTT
TRBJ2-4	NA	TRBV5-3	NA	CARSSQGCGKNIQYF	TGTGCCAGAAGCTCACAGGGATGCGGGAAAAACATTCAGTACTTC
TRBJ1-6	NA	TRBV7-8	NA	CASSLTETVSGGSPLHF	TGTGCCAGCAGCCTGACGGAGACAGTCTCCGGTGGATCACCCCTCCACTTT
TRBJ2-7	TRBD2	TRBV2	NA	CASSEGGNSGGIDEQYF	TGTGCCAGCAGTGAAGGGGGAAATAGCGGGGGTATCGACGAGCAGTACTTC
TRBJ1-2	NA	TRBV6-5	once	CASSYSSAGDNGYTF	TGTGCCAGCAGTTACTCGTCGGCAGGGGATAATGGCTACACCTTC
TRBJ2-7	TRBD1	TRBV10-1	few	CASSPRQTGGGDEQYF	TGCGCCAGCAGCCCTCGCCAGACAGGGGGGGGTGACGAGCAGTACTTC
TRBJ2-3	TRBD2	TRBV5-6	NA	CASSASTSLESTDTQYF	TGTGCCAGCAGCGCGTCGACTAGCCTAGAAAGCACAGATACGCAGTATTTT
TRBJ1-1	NA	TRBV5-6	NA	CASSPERSMNTEAFF	TGTGCCAGCAGCCCCGAGAGGAGCATGAACACTGAAGCTTTCTTT
TRBJ1-6	NA	TRBV30	NA	CAWIKGYNSPLHF	TGTGCCTGGATCAAGGGGTATAATTCACCCCTCCACTTT
TRBJ2-1	TRBD1	TRBV2	NA	CAIRQGDNEQFF	TGTGCCATACGACAGGGCGATAATGAGCAGTTCTTC
TRBJ2-1	TRBD2	TRBV2	NA	CASSEGGDYHNEQFF	TGTGCCAGCAGTGAAGGGGGGGACTACCACAATGAGCAGTTCTTC
TRBJ2-7	TRBD1	TRBV6-5	NA	CASSSGTGYEQYF	TGTGCCAGCAGCTCCGGGACAGGGTACGAGCAGTACTTC
TRBJ2-5	NA	TRBV5-4	NA	CASRVRGETQYF	TGTGCCAGCAGGGTGAGGGGAGAGACCCAGTACTTC
TRBJ2-3	NA	TRBV6-6	NA	CASSYSPDTDTQYF	TGTGCCAGCAGTTACTCGCCGGACACAGATACGCAGTATTTT
TRBJ1-2	NA	TRBV6-5	NA	CASSRVWGPGYTF	TGTGCCAGCAGTCGGGTGTGGGGTCCTGGCTACACCTTC
TRBJ1-4	NA	TRBV27	once	CASSLSQGTEKLFF	TGTGCCAGCAGTTTGTCCCAGGGAACAGAAAAACTGTTTTTT
TRBJ2-3	TRBD2	TRBV4-3	NA	CASSSSWTSGGGFTDTQYF	TGCGCCAGCAGCTCGTCGTGGACTAGCGGGGGGGGGTTCACAGATACGCAGTATTTT
TRBJ2-4	NA	TRBV7-3	NA	CASRPQTPAKNIQYF	TGTGCCAGCAGACCTCAGACACCTGCCAAAAACATTCAGTACTTC
TRBJ2-2	TRBD1	TRBV28	NA	CASTYQGAYTGELFF	TGTGCCAGCACCTACCAGGGGGCCTACACCGGGGAGCTGTTTTTT
TRBJ1-1	NA	TRBV6-5	NA	CASSYVNTEAFF	TGTGCCAGCAGTTACGTGAACACTGAAGCTTTCTTT
TRBJ2-3	TRBD2	TRBV7-9	few	CASSPTPSGGLDTQYF	TGTGCCAGCAGCCCGACCCCAAGCGGGGGGCTAGATACGCAGTATTTT
TRBJ1-2	NA	TRBV15	NA	CATSPLFGGNYGYTF	TGTGCCACCAGCCCCTTGTTTGGGGGAAACTATGGCTACACCTTC
TRBJ2-3	NA	TRBV5-8	NA	CASSPSFSRGETDTQYF	TGTGCCAGCAGCCCGTCCTTCTCCAGGGGGGAGACAGATACGCAGTATTTT
TRBJ2-3	TRBD2	TRBV5-1	once	CASSLAASGGSTDTQYF	TGCGCCAGCAGCTTGGCCGCTAGCGGTGGCTCCACAGATACGCAGTATTTT
TRBJ2-1	NA	TRBV6-4	NA	CASSFLEGPRDEQFF	TGTGCCAGCAGTTTTCTCGAGGGGCCCCGGGATGAGCAGTTCTTC
TRBJ2-1	NA	TRBV4-3	NA	CASSQTALTSSYNEQFF	TGCGCCAGCAGCCAAACCGCACTGACTAGTTCCTACAATGAGCAGTTCTTC
TRBJ1-1	NA	TRBV30	once	CAWSVGRENTEAFF	TGTGCCTGGAGTGTAGGCAGGGAGAACACTGAAGCTTTCTTT
TRBJ1-2	NA	TRBV10-3	once	CAISEKDNYGYTF	TGTGCCATCAGTGAGAAGGACAACTATGGCTACACCTTC
TRBJ2-3	TRBD2	TRBV7-3	medium-sized	CASSLAGGLDTQYF	TGTGCCAGCAGCTTAGCGGGGGGGTTAGATACGCAGTATTTT
TRBJ1-3	NA	TRBV7-9	NA	CASSLGFGGNTIYF	TGTGCCAGCAGCTTAGGTTTCGGTGGAAACACCATATATTTT
TRBJ1-5	TRBD1	TRBV6-6	NA	CASSLGQGEQPQHF	TGTGCCAGCAGCTTAGGACAGGGTGAGCAGCCCCAGCATTTT
TRBJ2-7	TRBD2	TRBV11-2	NA	CASSHPGGPDQQYF	TGTGCCAGCAGCCACCCGGGGGGGCCGGATCAGCAGTACTTC
TRBJ1-3	NA	TRBV5-1	NA	CASSLGSLKSTIYF	TGCGCCAGCAGCTTAGGCAGCCTTAAGTCCACCATATATTTT